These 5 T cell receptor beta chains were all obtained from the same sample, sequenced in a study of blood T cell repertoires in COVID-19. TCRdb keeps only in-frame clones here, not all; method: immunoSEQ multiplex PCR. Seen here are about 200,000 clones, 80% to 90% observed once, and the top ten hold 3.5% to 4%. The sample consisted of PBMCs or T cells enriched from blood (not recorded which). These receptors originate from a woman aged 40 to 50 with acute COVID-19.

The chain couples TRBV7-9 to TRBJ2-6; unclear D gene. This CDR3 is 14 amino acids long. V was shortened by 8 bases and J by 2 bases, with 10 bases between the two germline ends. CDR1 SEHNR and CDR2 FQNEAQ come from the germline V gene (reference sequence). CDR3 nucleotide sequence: TGTGCCAGCGGTGAGCCCGCTGGGGCCAACGTCCTGACTTTC. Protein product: CASGEPAGANVLTF. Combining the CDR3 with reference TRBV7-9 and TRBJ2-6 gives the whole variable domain DTGVSQNPRHKITKRGQNVTFRCDPISEHNRLYWYRQTLGQGPEFLTYFQNEAQLEKSRLLSDRFSAERPKGSFSTLEIQRTEQGDSAMYLCASGEPAGANVLTFGAGSRLTVL.

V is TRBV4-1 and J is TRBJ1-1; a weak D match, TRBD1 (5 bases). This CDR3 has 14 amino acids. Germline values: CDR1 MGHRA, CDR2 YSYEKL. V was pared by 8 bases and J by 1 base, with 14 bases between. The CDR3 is CASREVQGNTEAFF. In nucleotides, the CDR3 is TGCGCCAGCCGAGAGGTTCAGGGGAACACTGAAGCTTTCTTT.

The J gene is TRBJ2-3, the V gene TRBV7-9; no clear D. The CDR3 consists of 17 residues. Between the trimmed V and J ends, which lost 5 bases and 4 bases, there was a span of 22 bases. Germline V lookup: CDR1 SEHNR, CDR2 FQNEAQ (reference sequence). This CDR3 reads CASSPAAVHGRPDTQYF. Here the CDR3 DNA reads TGTGCCAGCAGCCCAGCAGCCGTGCACGGCAGGCCAGATACGCAGTATTTT.

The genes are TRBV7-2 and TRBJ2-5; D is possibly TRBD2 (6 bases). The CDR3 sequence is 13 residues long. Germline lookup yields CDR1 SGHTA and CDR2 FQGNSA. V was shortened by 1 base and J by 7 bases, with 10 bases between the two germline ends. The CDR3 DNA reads TGTGCCAGCAGCTTAGGACTAGGGGTGACCCAGTACTTC. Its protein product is CASSLGLGVTQYF.

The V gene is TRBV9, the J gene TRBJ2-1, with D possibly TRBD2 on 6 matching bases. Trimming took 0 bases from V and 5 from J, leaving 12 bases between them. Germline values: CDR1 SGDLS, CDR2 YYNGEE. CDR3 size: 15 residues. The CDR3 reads CASSVAGRRDNEQFF. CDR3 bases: TGTGCCAGCAGCGTAGCCGGGAGACGGGACAATGAGCAGTTCTTC.